The clone carrying this T cell receptor (beta chain) came up a few times. The data originate from a study of blood T cell repertoires in COVID-19. Study at large: Sites in the United States, Italy and Spain provided acute and convalescent COVID-19 samples. PBMCs, B-cell-depleted T cells, or T cells were the source of the cDNA or gDNA that made up the material.

The V gene's germline CDR1 is LNHDA and CDR2 SQIVND (reference sequence). This CDR3 has 13 amino acids. Trimming took 4 bases from V and 8 from J, leaving 11 bases between them. Per the authors' pipeline: For nucleated cells, counts were estimated from reference gene primer amplification. Only in-frame clones appear in the TCRdb table, and some are missing; sequencing was by immunoSEQ multiplex PCR. V and J calls and clone size follow that table, whereas D and trimming were derived from the DNA. The sample contains 60,000 or so clones, 82% of which appear only once. This receptor was obtained from a human donor in a cohort sampled during active COVID-19. The sample taken for sequencing was peripheral blood. The chain links TRBV19 to TRBJ1-4, with D tentatively TRBD1 (5 bases). CDR3 in DNA: TGTGCCAGTAGTACGCAGGGAAGGGAAAAACTGTTTTTT. It yields the protein CASSTQGREKLFF.